This is a list of T cell receptor beta chains from one sample in a study of sequential checkpoint blockade in melanoma. Using immunoSEQ multiplex PCR, the repertoire was profiled, and TCRdb retains in-frame clones only, with some absent. The sample has tens of thousands of clones, about 88% seen once. Sequencing was performed on CD8+ T cells sorted from blood (inferred from file names), taken from a patient given nivolumab and ipilimumab in sequence. The receptors originated from a human donor with melanoma. Each CDR3 is given with its conserved first and last residue. A D gene is named only where the DNA matches it firmly. Size is omitted from some rows. Given values are once, few, many or a class for expanded clones.

TRBV6-5	-	TRBJ1-1	-	12	TGTGCCAGCAGCCCAGGGGTCACTGAAGCTTTCTTT	CASSPGVTEAFF
TRBV5-6	-	TRBJ1-1	-	16	TGTGCCAGCAGCTTGGACAGGGCGAGTATGAACACTGAAGCTTTCTTT	CASSLDRASMNTEAFF
TRBV11-2	TRBD1	TRBJ1-2	-	15	TGTGCCAGCAGCGGGCGACAGGGGGCGTTGGGTGGCTACACCTTC	CASSGRQGALGGYTF
TRBV5-4	-	TRBJ1-1	-	16	TGTGCCAGCAGCTTGGGGGCGGGAAACATGAACACTGAAGCTTTCTTT	CASSLGAGNMNTEAFF
TRBV9	-	TRBJ2-1	-	16	TGTGCCAGCAGCGCCAGACTCACGAGCTCCTACAATGAGCAGTTCTTC	CASSARLTSSYNEQFF
TRBV2	TRBD1	TRBJ2-7	-	13	TGTGCCAGCAGGGGGGACAGCTCCTACGAGCAGTACTTC	CASRGDSSYEQYF
TRBV7-2	TRBD1	TRBJ1-2	-	17	TGTGCCAGCAGCTTAGGGTTGGGGACAGGGGGCGTCTATGGCTACACCTTC	CASSLGLGTGGVYGYTF
TRBV5-8	-	TRBJ2-1	-	16	TGTGCCAGCAGCTTGTGGGCGGGAAGCTCCTACAATGAGCAGTTCTTC	CASSLWAGSSYNEQFF
TRBV11-1	-	TRBJ2-6	-	15	TGTGCCAGCAGCTTATGGGCAGCTGGGGCCAACGTCCTGACTTTC	CASSLWAAGANVLTF
TRBV5-6	TRBD2	TRBJ2-1	-	12	TGTGCCAGCAGCTCCGGGGGGGGTGAGCAGTTCTTC	CASSSGGGEQFF
TRBV15	TRBD2	TRBJ2-5	-	18	TGTGCCACCAGCAGAGATCTATCCAGCGGGAGGGCCCAAGAGACCCAGTACTTC	CATSRDLSSGRAQETQYF
TRBV5-6	-	TRBJ2-5	-	13	TGTGCCAGCAGCTTGTTTAGTAACCCGGCCCAGTACTTC	CASSLFSNPAQYF
TRBV19	-	TRBJ1-5	-	17	TGTGCCAGCTGGGGGGGGCTCCCCCTTTATAGCAATCAGCCCCAGCATTTT	CASWGGLPLYSNQPQHF
TRBV19	TRBD1	TRBJ2-7	-	15	TGTGCCAGTAAGGAAACAGGGGGTAGGACCTACGAGCAGTACTTC	CASKETGGRTYEQYF
TRBV7-7	TRBD2	TRBJ2-3	-	21	TGTGCTAGCAGCCCAGAGCTGGGACTAGCGGGGGGGATGGGCCTGGCAGATACGCAGTATTTT	CASSPELGLAGGMGLADTQYF
TRBV28	TRBD1	TRBJ1-2	-	15	TGTGCCAGCAGTTTAATGGTTCCAGGGGGCTATGGCTACACCTTC	CASSLMVPGGYGYTF
TRBV15	TRBD1	TRBJ2-7	-	13	TGTGCCACCTCATCGGGACAGGCCTACGAGCAGTACTTC	CATSSGQAYEQYF
TRBV13	TRBD2	TRBJ2-3	-	17	TGTGCCAGCAGCTCTCGACTAGCGGGAGGTTGGACAGATACGCAGTATTTT	CASSSRLAGGWTDTQYF
TRBV9	-	TRBJ2-2	-	13	TGTGCCAGCAGAGGGGTAGTCGCCGGGGAGCTGTTTTTT	CASRGVVAGELFF
TRBV2	-	TRBJ1-2	-	16	TGTGCCAGCAGTGAATATGGGGACAAATCTAACTATGGCTACACCTTC	CASSEYGDKSNYGYTF
TRBV28	-	TRBJ2-7	-	15	TGTGCCAGCAGTTTATTAAACTTGGGGCCTTACGAGCAGTACTTC	CASSLLNLGPYEQYF
TRBV5-4	-	TRBJ2-5	-	13	TGTGCCAGCAGCCCCAGGGAAGGGGAGACCCAGTACTTC	CASSPREGETQYF
TRBV2	-	TRBJ2-1	-	13	TGTGCCAGCGAGAGCCCTTCCTACAATGAGCAGTTCTTC	CASESPSYNEQFF
TRBV27	-	TRBJ2-4	-	16	TGTGCCAGCAGCACTCGGAGGAGCGTGACCAAAAACATTCAGTACTTC	CASSTRRSVTKNIQYF
TRBV9	TRBD2	TRBJ2-1	-	15	TGTGCCAGCAGCGCTAGCGGGGGATCCCACAATGAGCAGTTCTTC	CASSASGGSHNEQFF
TRBV6-6	-	TRBJ2-5	-	12	TGTGCCAGCAGTTACTCGGGTACAGGAAAGTACTTC	CASSYSGTGKYF
TRBV1	-	TRBJ2-3	once	19	TGCACCAGCAGCCAACCCGGGACTAGCGGGAGGGCGGGAGCAGATACGCAGTATTTT	CTSSQPGTSGRAGADTQYF
TRBV7-8	-	TRBJ2-7	once	11	TGTGCCAGCCAAACAGGGACCGAGCAGTACTTC	CASQTGTEQYF
TRBV4-3	-	TRBJ1-1	-	15	TGCGCCAGCAGCCAGGGCTCAGGTTTGAACACTGAAGCTTTCTTT	CASSQGSGLNTEAFF
TRBV2	TRBD2	TRBJ2-1	-	15	TGTGCCAGCAGGCAAACTAGCGGGGGGGGCAATGAGCAGTTCTTC	CASRQTSGGGNEQFF
TRBV2	TRBD1	TRBJ2-1	-	15	TGTGCCAGCACTCCCTACGGGACAGGGCACAATGAGCAGTTCTTC	CASTPYGTGHNEQFF
TRBV13	-	TRBJ1-1	-	13	TGTGCCAGCAGACCAGGGTTCCTCCCTGAAGCTTTCTTT	CASRPGFLPEAFF
TRBV11-1	-	TRBJ2-1	-	15	TGTGCCAGCAGCTTCTTGGGAGCCGGTGGGGATGAGCAGTTCTTC	CASSFLGAGGDEQFF
TRBV4-1	-	TRBJ2-7	-	13	TGCGCCAGCAGCCAAGCGTTGTTTTACGAGCAGTACTTC	CASSQALFYEQYF
TRBV4-3	TRBD1	TRBJ1-2	-	12	TGCGCCAGCAACGACAGGGGCAATGGCTACACCTTC	CASNDRGNGYTF
TRBV6-4	-	TRBJ2-3	-	13	TGTGCCAGCAGTGACGGGTCCCCGGGGACGCAGTATTTT	CASSDGSPGTQYF
TRBV5-4	TRBD2	TRBJ2-7	-	15	TGTGCCAGCAGCAACCCCGGTGCTAGCGGGATCGAGCAGTACTTC	CASSNPGASGIEQYF
TRBV7-3	-	TRBJ2-6	-	21	TGTGCCAGCAGCTTAGAGTCCCCGTCCGTGGGACTGAGCTCTGGGGCCAACGTCCTGACTTTC	CASSLESPSVGLSSGANVLTF
TRBV9	TRBD2	TRBJ2-3	-	16	TGTGCCAGCAGCGTACATTTGGGAGGGGGCACAGATACGCAGTATTTT	CASSVHLGGGTDTQYF
TRBV15	-	TRBJ2-7	-	14	TGTGCCACCAGCAGACAGGGGGAGGCGAGCGAGCAGTACTTC	CATSRQGEASEQYF
TRBV7-9	-	TRBJ2-2	-	14	TGTGCCAGCAGCTTAGACAGATCCACCGGGGAGCTGTTTTTT	CASSLDRSTGELFF
TRBV10-1	-	TRBJ1-4	few	14	TGCGCCAGCAGTGTACGCCGGGTCCCTGAAAAACTGTTTTTT	CASSVRRVPEKLFF
TRBV19	-	TRBJ1-1	-	13	TGTGCCAGTAGTCCACAGGGAATCACTGAAGCTTTCTTT	CASSPQGITEAFF
TRBV6-4	-	TRBJ1-6	-	13	TGTGCCAGCAGTGAAATGGTGTCTACACCCCTCCACTTT	CASSEMVSTPLHF
TRBV7-3	-	TRBJ2-1	-	15	TGTGCCAGCAGCGAAAAAGGGGGACGAGGGTCTGAGCAGTTCTTC	CASSEKGGRGSEQFF
TRBV2	-	TRBJ1-1	-	12	TGTGCCAGCGAAGGAGGGGCTCCCGAAGCTTTCTTT	CASEGGAPEAFF
TRBV6-6	-	TRBJ2-3	-	15	TGTGCCAGCATTATCCCAGGACTAAGCACAGATACGCAGTATTTT	CASIIPGLSTDTQYF
TRBV13	-	TRBJ1-2	-	16	TGTGCCAGCAGCTCGTCGGGAGGTCGGTACTACTATGGCTACACCTTC	CASSSSGGRYYYGYTF
TRBV4-3	TRBD2	TRBJ2-1	-	16	TGCGCCAGCAGCCCGGGGGGACTAGCGGGAGTTTCTGAGCAGTTCTTC	CASSPGGLAGVSEQFF
TRBV28	-	TRBJ2-3	-	15	TGTGCCAGCAGTTCTCGGACAGAAACCACAGATACGCAGTATTTT	CASSSRTETTDTQYF
TRBV30	TRBD1	TRBJ2-3	few	13	TGTGCCTGGGGACAGGGAGATATAGATACGCAGTATTTT	CAWGQGDIDTQYF
TRBV7-8	-	TRBJ1-3	once	15	TGTGCCAGCAGCTTACGGGGGGTGGGTGGAAACACCATATATTTT	CASSLRGVGGNTIYF
TRBV30	TRBD2	TRBJ2-2	-	15	TGTGCCTGGAAACTAGCGGGAGGGCGGGTCGGGGAGCTGTTTTTT	CAWKLAGGRVGELFF
TRBV4-3	-	TRBJ1-2	-	15	TGCGCCAGCAGCCAAATGACAGGAGCTAACTATGGCTACACCTTC	CASSQMTGANYGYTF
TRBV7-7	TRBD2	TRBJ2-7	-	13	TGTGCTAGCAGTAGCGGGGCCTCCTACGAGCAGTACTTC	CASSSGASYEQYF
TRBV25-1	-	TRBJ2-3	-	17	TGTGCCAGCAGTGAATGGGTTCGCTCTGCCCCACAGCATACGCAGTATTTT	CASSEWVRSAPQHTQYF
TRBV7-8	-	TRBJ1-1	-	14	TGTGCCAGCAGCCCGGGGGGAGTTGGCACTGAAGCTTTCTTT	CASSPGGVGTEAFF